Each of the 28 T cell receptor beta chains below was sequenced from the same sample in a study of blood T cell repertoires in COVID-19. Produced via immunoSEQ multiplex PCR; TCRdb's table is partial and in-frame only. This sample yields about 160,000 clones, of which 85% to 90% are seen a single time; approximately 10% belongs to the top ten. Material for sequencing was peripheral blood. Receptors were obtained from a woman in her 70s with COVID-19, enrolled during active disease.

The chain carries TRBV24-1 and TRBJ2-1, with 7 bases matching TRBD2. Germline V lookup: CDR1 KGHDR, CDR2 SFDVKD. The V and J ends lost 4 bases and 9 bases, in that order; junction bases with no gene match: 8. The CDR3 totals 14 residues. In DNA form, the CDR3 reads TGTGCCACCAGTGACCCCCGGACTAGGGGTGAGCAGTTCTTC. Encoded protein: CATSDPRTRGEQFF.

This chain joins TRBV4-1 and TRBJ2-5; 10 positions agree with TRBD2. The CDR3 is made up of 15 amino acids. Germline V gives CDR1 MGHRA, CDR2 YSYEKL. V was pared by 0 bases and J by 5 bases, with 3 bases of the junction left unmatched. CDR3 residues: CASSQDGTSAETQYF. Here the CDR3 DNA reads TGCGCCAGCAGCCAAGATGGGACTAGCGCGGAGACCCAGTACTTC.

The chain uses TRBV27 and TRBJ2-7; 8 bases align to TRBD2. J gave up 6 bases and V 6 bases, and 7 bases lay outside the gene matches. The germline gives CDR1 MNHEY, CDR2 SMNVEV (reference sequence). CDR3 length: 13 residues. The CDR3 is CASSPPGGAEQYF. Here the CDR3 DNA reads TGTGCCAGCAGCCCCCCCGGGGGGGCCGAGCAGTACTTC.

The chain links TRBV3-1 (or the pseudogene TRBV3-2) to TRBJ1-1; 10 bases line up with TRBD1. Germline lookup yields CDR1 LGHDT and CDR2 YNNKEL (reference sequence). The CDR3 is made up of 17 amino acids. V trimming: 4 bases; J trimming: 1 base; junction bases outside the gene matches: 9. CDR3 bases: TGTGCCAGCAGCCCCTGGGGACAGGGGAATCCGAACACTGAAGCTTTCTTT. Translation gives CASSPWGQGNPNTEAFF.

V and J are TRBV7-9 and TRBJ2-1, with TRBD2 matching over 7 bases. V was clipped by 7 bases and J by 0 bases; unmatched bases: 6. Germline values: CDR1 SEHNR, CDR2 FQNEAQ (reference sequence). This CDR3 region has 15 residues. DNA for the CDR3: TGTGCCAGCATTCCCGGGGGGAGCTCCTACAATGAGCAGTTCTTC. It specifies CASIPGGSSYNEQFF.

The V and J genes are TRBV21-1 and TRBJ2-7; the table's D call, TRBD2, was not checked against the DNA. TRBV21-1 is a listed pseudogene. The CDR3 runs 16 residues. Here the CDR3 reads CASSKVCGGSSYEQYF. In DNA, the CDR3 is TGTGCCAGCAGCAAAGTATGTGGCGGCAGCTCCTACGAGCAGTACTTC.

This CDR3 reads CASSELGDYGYTF. CDR3 nucleotides: TGTGCCAGCAGTGAATTAGGGGACTATGGCTACACCTTC. The chain links TRBV2 to TRBJ1-2; tentatively, D is TRBD1 (5 bases). Germline CDR1 and CDR2: SNHLY and FYNNEI. V was clipped by 2 bases and J by 3 bases, with 7 bases between them. The CDR3 has 13 residues.

Remarks on this clone: At the DNA level, this CDR3 is encoded by other sequences in the same sample as well. This chain connects TRBV11-2 to TRBJ1-1; 7 bases are shared with TRBD1. Germline trimming cut 5 bases from V and 1 base from J; bases unmatched to any gene: 1. The CDR3 has 13 amino acids. Per the germline V gene, CDR1 is SGHAT and CDR2 is FQNNGV. CDR3 protein: CASSRDRNTEAFF. CDR3 nucleotide sequence: TGTGCCAGCAGCCGGGACAGGAACACTGAAGCTTTCTTT.

The rearrangement joins TRBV5-8 to TRBJ2-7; 10 positions agree with TRBD2. Germline V lookup: CDR1 SGHTS, CDR2 YDEGEE. The CDR3 has 15 amino acids. V shed 3 bases and J 0 bases; nucleotides not matched to a gene: 3. Here the CDR3 reads CASSSRTSGSYEQYF. CDR3 in DNA: TGTGCCAGCAGCTCGCGGACTAGCGGCTCCTACGAGCAGTACTTC.

The chain recombines TRBV28 with TRBJ1-5; no firm D call. Trimming pared 7 bases from V and 5 bases from J, leaving 9 bases between. Germline CDR1 reads MDHEN; CDR2 reads SYDVKM. The length of the CDR3 is 12 residues. CDR3 amino acids: CASTWGDQPQHF. The CDR3 bases are TGTGCCAGCACCTGGGGAGATCAGCCCCAGCATTTT.

The chain recombines TRBV7-2 with TRBJ2-7; 11 bases agree with TRBD1. V was clipped by 0 bases and J by 2 bases; unmatched bases: 0. The V gene's germline CDR1 is SGHTA and CDR2 FQGNSA. The CDR3 length is 15 residues. The DNA for the CDR3 is TGTGCCAGCAGCTTAGCGGGACAGGGGGCCTACGAGCAGTACTTC. As protein: CASSLAGQGAYEQYF.

This clone has a single count. The chain links TRBV18 to TRBJ1-5; 11 bases match TRBD1. There are 15 residues in the CDR3. Germline V gene lookup returns CDR1 KGHSH and CDR2 LQKENI. Trimming at V came to 3 bases and at J to 6 bases, leaving 4 bases not matched to a gene. The CDR3 sequence: CASSPPGQGGQPQHF. DNA of the CDR3: TGTGCCAGCTCACCCCCGGGACAGGGGGGTCAGCCCCAGCATTTT.

This chain links TRBV11-1 with TRBJ2-3, with D possibly matching TRBD2 (6 bases). This CDR3 comprises 14 residues. The V and J ends lost 1 base and 11 bases respectively, with 16 bases between them. CDR1 and CDR2 from the germline V gene are SGHAT and FQDESV (reference sequence). The DNA of the CDR3 is TGTGCCAGCAGCTTAGGGCGCGGGGAAGGAGGGCAGTATTTT. Amino acid sequence: CASSLGRGEGGQYF.

The chain uses TRBV28 and TRBJ1-5, with a weak D call TRBD1 (5 bases). Germline values: CDR1 MDHEN, CDR2 SYDVKM. Trimming took 6 bases from V and 2 from J, leaving 8 bases between them. CDR3 length: 13 amino acids. CDR3: CASRGAGNQPQHF. The CDR3 coding sequence is TGTGCCAGCAGAGGGGCGGGCAATCAGCCCCAGCATTTT.

The chain joins TRBV30 to TRBJ1-2, with D unresolved. The CDR3 spans 10 residues. V shed 3 bases and J shed 4 bases, with 3 bases lying between them. Germline CDR1 is GTSNPN and CDR2 is SVGIG (reference sequence). CDR3 amino acids: CAWRAYGYTF. CDR3 DNA: TGTGCCTGGAGGGCCTATGGCTACACCTTC.

The gene calls are TRBV28 and TRBJ1-1; 8 bases are a match to TRBD1. The CDR3 totals 15 residues. Trimming removed 5 bases from V and 1 base from J; junction bases left unmatched: 6. Germline V gene data show CDR1 as MDHEN and CDR2 as SYDVKM. The DNA for the CDR3 is TGTGCCAGCAGTCGTCCCGGACAGGGGAACACTGAAGCTTTCTTT. Protein product: CASSRPGQGNTEAFF.

The CDR3 DNA sequence: TGCGCCAGCAGCCAAGCAACAGGGTCGGCTGGAAACACCATATATTTT. This gives the protein CASSQATGSAGNTIYF. The rearrangement links TRBV4-1 to TRBJ1-3; weak D call: TRBD1 (6 bases). This CDR3 spans 16 amino acids. Germline CDR1 MGHRA, CDR2 YSYEKL. Trimming took 1 base from V and 2 from J, leaving 12 bases between them.

V is TRBV4-2 and J is TRBJ1-2, with D possibly TRBD1 on 6 matching bases. The germline CDR1 and CDR2 sequences are LGHNA and YNFKEQ. The CDR3 runs to 17 residues. V lost 0 bases and J 6 bases, leaving 20 bases between the germline ends. The CDR3 DNA reads as TGTGCCAGCAGCCAAGAGAGGGGGAGGGCCGCGAGGGATGGCTACACCTTC. This translates into CASSQERGRAARDGYTF.

The rearrangement joins TRBV5-8 to TRBJ2-5; maybe TRBD1 (6 bases). The V gene's germline CDR1 is SGHTS and CDR2 YDEGEE. V shed 4 bases and J shed 5 bases, with 21 bases lying between them. This CDR3 has 16 residues. CDR3 region: CASSLVDRRSLETQYF. The CDR3 DNA sequence: TGTGCCAGCAGCCTTGTGGACAGAAGATCGTTGGAGACCCAGTACTTC. Together with reference TRBV5-8 and TRBJ2-5, the CDR3 gives the full variable domain: EAGVTQSPTHLIKTRGQQATLRCSPISGHTSVYWYQQALGLGLQFLLWYDEGEERNRGNFPPRFSGRQFPNYSSELNVNALELEDSALYLCASSLVDRRSLETQYFGPGTRLLVL.

The chain is built from TRBV7-8 and TRBJ1-2, with 7 bases identical to TRBD1. Trimming removed 1 base from V and 5 bases from J; junction bases left unmatched: 7. The CDR3 length is 15 residues. Germline V gene data show CDR1 as SGHVS and CDR2 as FQNEAQ. CDR3: CASSLDYAGGYGYTF. For the CDR3, the DNA is TGTGCCAGCAGCTTAGACTATGCAGGGGGTTATGGCTACACCTTC.

The chain recombines TRBV6-2 or TRBV6-3 with TRBJ2-3; tentatively, D is TRBD2 (6 bases). The germline CDR1 and CDR2 sequences are MNHEY and SVGEGT. V dropped 1 base and J dropped 8 bases, with 22 bases sitting between them. This CDR3 is built from 17 residues. The CDR3 loop is CASSYYTTGPMGGTQYF. For the CDR3, the DNA is TGTGCCAGCAGTTACTATACTACAGGCCCGATGGGGGGTACGCAGTATTTT.

The chain carries TRBV2 and TRBJ1-5; 9 bases map to TRBD1. The V segment lost 1 base and the J segment 7 bases; nucleotides outside the gene matches: 2. There are 14 residues in the CDR3. Looked up from germline, CDR1 is SNHLY and CDR2 is FYNNEI. CDR3 region: CASSEDRGRQPQHF. The CDR3, as DNA: TGTGCCAGCAGTGAAGACAGGGGGCGGCAGCCCCAGCATTTT.

The chain employs TRBV29-1 and TRBJ1-1; 9 nucleotides line up with TRBD1. The CDR3 runs 11 residues. Germline V CDR1 and CDR2: SQVTM, ANQGSEA. Trimming took 6 bases from V and 7 from J; bases not matched to a gene: 3. CDR3 sequence (DNA): TGCAGCGTAAACAGGGGGCTTGAAGCTTTCTTT. This sequence encodes CSVNRGLEAFF.

This clone was detected only once. CDR3 region: CASSLRTSGGAPQEQFF. Written as DNA, the CDR3 is TGTGCCAGCAGCCTCCGGACTAGCGGGGGGGCCCCTCAAGAGCAGTTCTTC. The chain uses TRBV9 and TRBJ2-1; 15 nucleotides match TRBD2. V shed 4 bases, J shed 10 bases, and the junction held 12 bases outside the gene matches. The CDR3 consists of 17 residues. Germline V CDR1 and CDR2: SGDLS, YYNGEE.

CDR3 sequence reads: CASSPDTTNQPQHF. Written as DNA, the CDR3 is TGTGCCAGCAGCCCGGACACGACCAATCAGCCCCAGCATTTT. J is TRBJ1-5 and V is TRBV3-1 (or the pseudogene TRBV3-2); a possible D gene is TRBD1 (5 bases). V was shortened by 4 bases and J by 3 bases, with 10 bases between the two germline ends. The CDR3 is 14 residues long. Per germline, CDR1 LGHDT and CDR2 YNNKEL (reference sequence).

The chain is built from TRBV5-4 and TRBJ2-7, with 8 bases aligning to TRBD2. CDR1 is SGHNT, CDR2 YYREEE, per germline (reference sequence). Unmatched junction bases numbered 5, after V lost 0 bases and J lost 6 bases. The CDR3 is made up of 14 amino acids. The CDR3 loop reads CASSLARGGREQYF. As DNA, the CDR3 is TGTGCCAGCAGCTTGGCTCGGGGGGGTCGCGAGCAGTACTTC.

The rearrangement uses TRBV6-1 and TRBJ1-2; 8 positions agree with TRBD1. The CDR3 is 12 amino acids. Germline values: CDR1 MNHNS, CDR2 SASEGT. The trim removed 6 bases at V and 8 bases at J, leaving 5 bases unmatched. The CDR3 is CASRGQVAGYTF. The DNA for the CDR3 is TGTGCCAGCAGGGGACAGGTGGCCGGCTACACCTTC.

CDR3 loop: CASSYTLAGYSKGTGELFF. DNA for the CDR3: TGTGCCAGCAGTTACACCCTAGCGGGGTACTCCAAGGGGACCGGGGAGCTGTTTTTT. The rearrangement links TRBV6-2 or TRBV6-3 to TRBJ2-2; 9 nucleotides agree with TRBD2. Per the germline V gene, CDR1 is MNHEY and CDR2 is SVGEGT. Trimming cost V 2 bases and J 5 bases; bases outside gene matches: 15. The CDR3 length is 19 residues.